The 25 T cell receptor beta chains presented below share a single source sample, sequenced in a study of graft-versus-host responses after intestinal transplantation. For these TCRs, the target antigens are not known. Only in-frame clones appear in the TCRdb table, and some are missing; sequencing was by immunoSEQ multiplex PCR. The sample carries 70,000 to 95,000 clones, 90% to 95% recorded once. The specimen was unstimulated CD8+ T cells sorted from spleen or lymph node cells, collected before transplant. Every receptor here comes from a human donor who was the organ donor for an intestinal transplant.

This clone has a handful of counts. The chain joins TRBV29-1 to TRBJ2-7; D is unclear. This CDR3 region has 12 residues. V lost 5 bases to trimming and J lost 6 bases, with 14 bases between them. Germline CDR1 and CDR2: SQVTM and ANQGSEA. The CDR3 here is CSVLVPRSEQYF. DNA of the CDR3: TGCAGCGTTCTTGTACCCAGATCCGAGCAGTACTTC.

The rearrangement uses TRBV4-3 and TRBJ1-1; 9 positions match TRBD1. Germline CDR1 and CDR2: LGHNA and YSLEER. This CDR3 has 15 residues. Unmatched junction bases numbered 1, after V lost 1 base and J lost 1 base. CDR3 in DNA: TGCGCCAGCAGCCAAGGGACAGGGGCGAACACTGAAGCTTTCTTT. Protein product: CASSQGTGANTEAFF.

V and J are TRBV2 and TRBJ1-4, with D possibly being TRBD1 (6 bases). The CDR3 has 15 residues. V dropped 8 bases and J dropped 2 bases, with 15 bases sitting between them. Germline V gene sequence: CDR1 SNHLY, CDR2 FYNNEI. CDR3 DNA: TGTGCCAGCGTACCCCACAGGGACACTAATGAAAAACTGTTTTTT. Amino acids: CASVPHRDTNEKLFF. Combining the CDR3 with reference TRBV2 and TRBJ1-4 gives the whole variable domain EPEVTQTPSHQVTQMGQEVILRCVPISNHLYFYWYRQILGQKVEFLVSFYNNEISEKSEIFDDQFSVERPDGSNFTLKIRSTKLEDSAMYFCASVPHRDTNEKLFFGSGTQLSVL.

This clone was picked up one time. This chain links TRBV19 with TRBJ2-1, with 11 nucleotides matching TRBD2. The CDR3 runs 15 residues. The J segment lost 5 bases and the V segment lost 3 bases, leaving 3 bases of the junction unmatched. Germline assignment: CDR1 LNHDA and CDR2 SQIVND (reference sequence). The CDR3 nucleotides read TGTGCCAGTAGTATGGATAGCGGGAGGGACAATGAGCAGTTCTTC. Its translation is CASSMDSGRDNEQFF.

The chain couples TRBV29-1 to TRBJ2-5; D possibly corresponds to TRBD2 (5 bases). Trimming left V 3 bases short and J 13 bases short, with 18 bases between. Germline V gene sequence: CDR1 SQVTM, CDR2 ANQGSEA. There are 12 residues in the CDR3. CDR3 nucleotides: TGCAGCGTTGAGTTAGGGCTAGCCGGCAGGTACTTC. Translated: CSVELGLAGRYF.

The rearrangement uses TRBV4-1 and TRBJ2-5; 9 nucleotides match TRBD2. V was clipped by 1 base and J by 3 bases; unmatched bases: 0. The CDR3 extends over 14 amino acids. CDR1 and CDR2 from the germline V gene are MGHRA and YSYEKL. The CDR3 sequence: CASSQGTSEETQYF. The CDR3 nucleotides read TGCGCCAGCAGCCAAGGGACTAGCGAAGAGACCCAGTACTTC.

CDR3 protein: CASSVAGGLPNEQFF. The CDR3 DNA sequence: TGTGCCAGCAGCGTAGCGGGAGGCCTCCCAAATGAGCAGTTCTTC. The chain employs TRBV9 and TRBJ2-1, with 7 bases identical to TRBD2. This CDR3 is built from 15 residues. Per germline, CDR1 SGDLS and CDR2 YYNGEE. The J segment lost 7 bases and the V segment lost 0 bases, leaving 7 bases of the junction unmatched.

V usage is TRBV6-5 and J usage is TRBJ2-1; D unresolved. The length of the CDR3 is 14 residues. Trimming removed 5 bases from V and 9 bases from J, with 17 bases in between. Germline V gene data show CDR1 as MNHEY and CDR2 as SVGAGI. Here the CDR3 DNA reads TGTGCCAGCAGTCCGGGTCCCAACCCATGTGAGCAGTTCTTC. The encoded protein is CASSPGPNPCEQFF.

The CDR3 coding sequence is TGCACCAGTCTGACCGGGGAGCCCAAAAACATTCAGTACTTC. Amino acid sequence: CTSLTGEPKNIQYF. The chain employs TRBV1 and TRBJ2-4; whether TRBD2, the table's D call, matches the DNA was not checked. TRBV1 is an annotated pseudogene. The CDR3 totals 14 residues.

The chain uses TRBV19 and TRBJ2-1; TRBD2 agrees at 11 bases. CDR3 length equals 16 residues. Trimming at V came to 7 bases and at J to 3 bases, leaving 8 bases not matched to a gene. The germline CDR1 and CDR2 sequences are LNHDA and SQIVND (reference sequence). The CDR3 is CASTDLAGGHYNEQFF. The CDR3 bases are TGTGCCAGTACCGACCTAGCGGGAGGACACTACAATGAGCAGTTCTTC. Drawing the rest from reference TRBV19 and TRBJ2-1, the complete variable domain is DGGITQSPKYLFRKEGQNVTLSCEQNLNHDAMYWYRQDPGQGLRLIYYSQIVNDFQKGDIAEGYSVSREKKESFPLTVTSAQKNPTAFYLCASTDLAGGHYNEQFFGPGTRLTVL.

This clone appeared once. The gene calls are TRBV27 and TRBJ1-1, with 7 bases aligning to TRBD1. The CDR3 is 23 amino acids. CDR1 and CDR2 from the germline V gene are MNHEY and SMNVEV (reference sequence). With V trimmed by 5 bases and J by 1 base, 31 bases remained unmatched. The CDR3 spells CASSPGTELGNTGTELGNTEAFF. The DNA for the CDR3 is TGTGCCAGCAGTCCCGGGACAGAACTAGGGAACACTGGGACAGAACTAGGGAACACTGAAGCTTTCTTT.

The CDR3 sequence is CATSAARSNEQFF. The CDR3 nucleotides read TGTGCCACCTCAGCGGCCCGGTCCAATGAGCAGTTCTTC. This chain connects TRBV5-4 to TRBJ2-1; weak D call: TRBD2 (5 bases). V lost 9 bases and J lost 6, with 16 bases in between. Per germline, CDR1 SGHNT and CDR2 YYREEE (reference sequence). This CDR3 comprises 13 residues.

This clone turned up a few times. This chain's CDR3 is CASSLDSLGTDTQYF. As DNA, the CDR3 is TGTGCCAGCAGTTTAGACAGCTTGGGCACAGATACGCAGTATTTT. The gene calls are TRBV27 and TRBJ2-3; D is perhaps TRBD1 (5 bases). This CDR3 spans 15 amino acids. V shed 2 bases and J shed 1 base, with 10 bases lying between them. The germline V gene encodes CDR1 MNHEY and CDR2 SMNVEV (reference sequence).

A single count supports this clone. The rearrangement links TRBV9 to TRBJ1-1, with unresolved D. The CDR3 sequence is 13 residues long. The germline CDR1 and CDR2 sequences are SGDLS and YYNGEE. With 4 bases removed from V and 1 base from J, the gap between germline ends came to 8 bases. The chain's CDR3 is CASSPSGNTEAFF. The CDR3 DNA follows: TGTGCCAGCAGCCCCTCCGGGAACACTGAAGCTTTCTTT.

There are a few counts of this clone. V and J are TRBV4-3 and TRBJ2-7; 10 nucleotides line up with TRBD2. The CDR3 totals 15 residues. Per germline, CDR1 LGHNA and CDR2 YSLEER. The V gene end was trimmed by 4 bases and the J gene end by 5 bases; junction bases not matched to a gene: 8. DNA for the CDR3: TGCGCCAGCAGCCCTCCCGGGACTAGCGTGGACGAGCAGTACTTC. It yields the protein CASSPPGTSVDEQYF.

This rearrangement joins TRBV19 to TRBJ2-1; 10 bases align to TRBD2. V shed 5 bases and J 6 bases; nucleotides not matched to a gene: 4. The CDR3 covers 14 residues. Germline CDR1 reads LNHDA; CDR2 reads SQIVND (reference sequence). The CDR3 sequence is CASSPAGGGNEQFF. Written as DNA, the CDR3 is TGTGCCAGTAGTCCAGCGGGAGGGGGCAATGAGCAGTTCTTC.

The chain employs TRBV2 and TRBJ2-1; 8 bases are shared with TRBD1. The junction had 4 bases not matched to a gene; V was cut back by 6 bases and J by 0 bases. This CDR3 is 15 amino acids long. Per germline, CDR1 SNHLY and CDR2 FYNNEI. CDR3: CASRDDRGSYNEQFF. The CDR3 DNA is TGTGCCAGCAGGGATGACAGGGGCTCCTACAATGAGCAGTTCTTC. Drawing the rest from reference TRBV2 and TRBJ2-1, the complete variable domain is EPEVTQTPSHQVTQMGQEVILRCVPISNHLYFYWYRQILGQKVEFLVSFYNNEISEKSEIFDDQFSVERPDGSNFTLKIRSTKLEDSAMYFCASRDDRGSYNEQFFGPGTRLTVL.

This chain links TRBV19 with TRBJ2-1, with 9 positions matching TRBD2. Germline CDR1 and CDR2: LNHDA and SQIVND (reference sequence). The CDR3 has 15 amino acids. The trim removed 5 bases at V and 4 bases at J, leaving 6 bases unmatched. The CDR3 region is CASSVAGGPYNEQFF. In nucleotides, the CDR3 is TGTGCCAGTAGTGTGGCGGGAGGGCCTTACAATGAGCAGTTCTTC.

The chain couples TRBV7-8 to TRBJ1-2; 12 bases are shared with TRBD1. Unmatched junction bases numbered 8, after V lost 2 bases and J lost 4 bases. The CDR3 contains 17 residues. CDR1 SGHVS and CDR2 FQNEAQ come from the germline V gene. The CDR3 DNA is TGTGCCAGCAGCTTAAGGGACAGGGGGCGTAAGGGCTATGGCTACACCTTC. Protein: CASSLRDRGRKGYGYTF.

The J gene is TRBJ2-1, the V gene TRBV5-4; the match to TRBD2 covers 7 bases. Per the germline V gene, CDR1 is SGHNT and CDR2 is YYREEE (reference sequence). CDR3 length: 16 residues. Losses at the gene ends were 3 bases for V and 6 bases for J; bases not matched to a gene: 12. The CDR3 region is CASSWVRGGGSNEQFF. In nucleotides, the CDR3 is TGTGCCAGCAGCTGGGTCCGTGGCGGGGGAAGCAATGAGCAGTTCTTC.

V and J are TRBV11-2 and TRBJ2-7; D unclear. V was cut by 3 bases and J by 3 bases, with 3 bases left in between. The CDR3 sequence is 11 residues long. Germline assignment: CDR1 SGHAT and CDR2 FQNNGV. The CDR3 coding sequence is TGTGCCAGCAGCTTTATCTACGAGCAGTACTTC. Its protein is CASSFIYEQYF.

This clone was observed a few times. V and J are TRBV5-6 and TRBJ1-5; D is unresolved. Germline CDR1 SGHDT, CDR2 YYEEEE. This CDR3 comprises 13 residues. The germline V and J ends were trimmed by 3 bases and 0 bases, with 4 bases remaining between them. CDR3: CASSWASNQPQHF. The CDR3 DNA reads TGTGCCAGCAGCTGGGCTAGCAATCAGCCCCAGCATTTT.

The V gene is TRBV2, the J gene TRBJ2-5, with 9 positions matching TRBD1. The V gene end was trimmed by 4 bases and the J gene end by 5 bases; junction bases not matched to a gene: 11. Germline V CDR1 and CDR2: SNHLY, FYNNEI. There are 16 residues in the CDR3. The CDR3 nucleotides are TGTGCCAGCAGTGCTGGGTTGACAGGGGGAAGGGAGACCCAGTACTTC. It translates to CASSAGLTGGRETQYF.

V gene TRBV21-1 combines with J gene TRBJ1-4; the D call of TRBD1 is as the table states it, not checked on the DNA. TRBV21-1 is a pseudogene locus. The CDR3 is 9 residues long. The CDR3 is CASKTGDFF. CDR3 nucleotide sequence: TGTGCCAGCAAGACAGGGGACTTTTTT.

The chain has TRBV7-8 and TRBJ2-5; 9 bases map to TRBD2. The end of the DNA is better explained by TRBJ2-7, so the J call may be wrong. This CDR3 is built from 14 residues. The V gene's germline CDR1 is SGHVS and CDR2 FQNEAQ. CDR3 protein: CASSFIAGAYEQYF. DNA for the CDR3: TGTGCCAGCAGCTTTATAGCGGGAGCCTACGAGCAGTACTTC.